This T cell receptor (beta chain) was recovered during a study of T cells in Graves' hyperthyroidism and ophthalmopathy. Study-level results: Blood also carried most thyroid clonotypes expanded above 0.001.

Regions amplified from RNA transcripts were the TCR beta CDR3 regions. RT-PCR in the first round (using the HTBI primer set) targeted the TCR CDR3. In TCRdb, the multiplex PCR reads were re-called with MiXCR into one record per CDR3 protein. Here the sample spans hundreds of thousands of distinct CDR3 sequences, approximately 15% being singletons. For ophthalmopathy patients, the Clinical Activity Score was at least 3 and the NOSPECS grade at least 4; duration was under 3 months. Each 10 ml fresh peripheral blood draw supplied the PBMCs. Ten or more counts support this clonotype. No antigen is known for it. CDR1 and CDR2 from the germline V gene are DFQATT and SNEGSKA (reference sequence). The length of the CDR3 is 14 residues. V shed 1 base and J shed 4 bases, with 11 bases lying between them.

The clonotype comes from a woman in her 40s with Graves' ophthalmopathy. The sequenced sample consisted of blood. This chain connects TRBV20-1 to TRBJ2-1; no clear D gene. CDR3 sequence: CSARGPPAYNEQFF. The CDR3 DNA reads as TGCAGTGCTAGAGGTCCTCCGGCTTACAATGAGCAGTTCTTC.